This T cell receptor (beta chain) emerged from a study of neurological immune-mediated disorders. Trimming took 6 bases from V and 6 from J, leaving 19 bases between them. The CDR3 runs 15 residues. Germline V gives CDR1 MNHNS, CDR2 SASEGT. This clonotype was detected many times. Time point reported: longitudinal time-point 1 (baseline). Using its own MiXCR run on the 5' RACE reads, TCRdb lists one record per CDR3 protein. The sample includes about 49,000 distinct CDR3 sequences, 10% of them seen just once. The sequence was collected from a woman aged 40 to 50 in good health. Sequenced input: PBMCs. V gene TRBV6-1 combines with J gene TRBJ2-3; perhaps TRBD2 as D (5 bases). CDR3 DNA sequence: TGTGCCAGCAGGACCCTCGGGGTTGTCGGGGATACGCAGTATTTT. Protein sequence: CASRTLGVVGDTQYF.